This record looks at one T cell receptor beta chain sequence and its context. The antigen remains unidentified. With 7 bases clipped from V and 10 bases from J, the junction kept 11 bases outside the gene matches. The CDR3 length is 14 residues. Germline lookup yields CDR1 MNHNS and CDR2 SASEGT. The data were taken from a study of cytomegalovirus exposure and HLA in healthy donors. At the level of the study: From donors who were HLA-typed, an early data release held 75 million to 85 million unique TCRs. Genetic ancestry analysis placed under 90% of the roughly 400 donors that were genotyped in the Caucasian-associated cluster.

Use of 60 Vbeta and 13 Jbeta primers characterized the PCR. Only in-frame clones appear in the TCRdb table, and some are missing; sequencing was by immunoSEQ multiplex PCR. This sample has about 110,000 clones, with 70% to 85% found just once. Study results and limitations: Cytomegalovirus-associated TCR beta chains were listed, numbering approximately 150.

The J gene is TRBJ2-1, the V gene TRBV6-1, with 9 nucleotides matching TRBD1. Sequencing was carried out using PBMCs. The TCR was taken from a woman between 35 and 50 years old in good health and CMV-seronegative. The CDR3 DNA follows: TGTGCCAGCACTTGGGACAGGGCTGTTGGGGAGCAGTTCTTC. Its protein product is CASTWDRAVGEQFF.